This T cell receptor beta chain derives from a study of vaccination and CD4 T cells after COVID-19. Study as a whole: Median draw time for post-COVID samples was over 100 days post-diagnosis (range 35 to 161).

Trimming took off 3 bases at V and 2 bases at J, with 17 bases between the two ends. The CDR3 contains 16 residues. Germline values: CDR1 DFQATT, CDR2 SNEGSKA (reference sequence). Documented treatment: roughly nine-day PBMC culture with coronavirus spike peptide pools or control peptides (ViraFEST assay). Cell culture was performed with roughly 2 million PBMCs per well in the presence of about 10 IU/ml IL-2 and 10 ug/ml peptide pools. Cultured CD4+ T cell DNA underwent sequencing with the Oncomine TCR Beta short-read assay. Genomic DNA extraction was carried out from cultured CD4+ T cells. In TCRdb, the PCR reads were re-called with MiXCR into one record per CDR3 protein. Of more than 15,000 distinct CDR3 sequences in the sample, around 46% were seen once. To note about this clonotype: The antigen remains undetermined.

This chain joins TRBV20-1 and TRBJ2-1, with D perhaps TRBD1 (6 bases). This clonotype was sampled from a human donor who had recovered from COVID-19. Sequencing used CD4+ T cells from blood, cultured in vitro, obtained before SARS-CoV-2 vaccination. Here the CDR3 reads CSASLIHGGTYNEQFF. The DNA of the CDR3 is TGCAGTGCTAGTTTGATCCATGGGGGCACCTACAATGAGCAGTTCTTC.